This TCR beta chain comes out of a study of T-cell reconstitution after alpha-beta-depleted transplantation in children. This sample's TCRbeta library carried unique molecular identifier barcodes. TCRdb reanalysed the PCR reads using MiXCR and keeps one entry per CDR3 protein. The sample has about 400,000 distinct CDR3 sequences, 20% seen once. The germline V gene has CDR1 MDHEN and CDR2 SYDVKM. The V and J ends lost 10 bases and 3 bases respectively, with 16 bases between them. This CDR3 is built from 13 residues. This clonotype was recorded a few times. V and J are TRBV28 and TRBJ2-7; D is perhaps TRBD1 or TRBD2 (5 bases each). The sequencing used PBMCs from the stem cell graft donor, collected from the stem cell graft. The sequence came from a human donor who donated a stem cell graft to a child with acute myeloid leukemia. CDR3 amino acids: CATKNRDVYEQYF. The CDR3 region has the DNA TGTGCCACCAAAAACCGGGACGTCTACGAGCAGTACTTC.